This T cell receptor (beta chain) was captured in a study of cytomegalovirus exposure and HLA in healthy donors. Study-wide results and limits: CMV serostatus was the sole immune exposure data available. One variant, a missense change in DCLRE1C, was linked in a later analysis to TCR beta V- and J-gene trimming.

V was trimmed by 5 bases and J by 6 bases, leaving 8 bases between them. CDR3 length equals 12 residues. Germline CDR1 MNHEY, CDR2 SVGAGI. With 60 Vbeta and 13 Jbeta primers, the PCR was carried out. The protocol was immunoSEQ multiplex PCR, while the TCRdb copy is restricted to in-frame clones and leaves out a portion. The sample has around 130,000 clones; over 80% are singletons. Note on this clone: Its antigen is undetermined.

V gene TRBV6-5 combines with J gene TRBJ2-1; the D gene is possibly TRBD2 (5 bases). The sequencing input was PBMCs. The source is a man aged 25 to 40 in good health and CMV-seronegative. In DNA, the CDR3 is TGTGCCAGCAGTCGAGGGTCCAATGAGCAGTTCTTC. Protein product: CASSRGSNEQFF.